This T cell receptor beta chain was sequenced in a study of blood T cells in healthy people across ages. Study details: When template switching was applied, about one barcoded beta molecule was captured per two T cells.

Then a second PCR, running roughly 7 to 11 cycles, was carried out with a sample-barcoded 5' primer and a J-beta primer mix. MiXCR was run by TCRdb on the 5' RACE reads, yielding one entry per CDR3 protein. The sample lists about 1.6 million distinct CDR3 sequences; roughly 32% were seen once. The sample holds a few counts of this clonotype. Trimming cost V 5 bases and J 1 base, with 13 bases left between them. The germline V gene encodes CDR1 DFQATT and CDR2 SNEGSKA (reference sequence). This CDR3 spans 14 amino acids. The study drew donors from healthy Caucasian individuals in Russia aged roughly 6 to 95.

The rearrangement joins TRBV20-1 to TRBJ2-3, with D possibly being TRBD2 (5 bases). This clonotype was sampled from a woman under 40 in good health. The sequencing sample was made of blood. This chain's CDR3 is CSAALGSGTDTQYF. CDR3 in DNA: TGCAGTGCTGCACTAGGGTCCGGCACAGATACGCAGTATTTT.